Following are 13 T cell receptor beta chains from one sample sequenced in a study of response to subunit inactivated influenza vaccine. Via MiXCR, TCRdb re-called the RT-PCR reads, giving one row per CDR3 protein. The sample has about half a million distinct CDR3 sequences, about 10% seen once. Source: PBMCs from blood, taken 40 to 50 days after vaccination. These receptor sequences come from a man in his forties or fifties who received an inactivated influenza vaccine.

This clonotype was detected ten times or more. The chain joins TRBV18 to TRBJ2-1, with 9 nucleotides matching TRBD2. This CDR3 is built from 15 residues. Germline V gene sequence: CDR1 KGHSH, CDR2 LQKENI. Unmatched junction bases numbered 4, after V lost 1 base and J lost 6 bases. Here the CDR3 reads CASSPLAGESNEQFF. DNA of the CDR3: TGTGCCAGCTCACCACTAGCGGGAGAGAGCAATGAGCAGTTCTTC. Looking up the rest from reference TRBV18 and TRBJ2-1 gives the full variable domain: NAGVMQNPRHLVRRRGQEARLRCSPMKGHSHVYWYRQLPEEGLKFMVYLQKENIIDESGMPKERFSAEFPKEGPSILRIQQVVRGDSAAYFCASSPLAGESNEQFFGPGTRLTVL.

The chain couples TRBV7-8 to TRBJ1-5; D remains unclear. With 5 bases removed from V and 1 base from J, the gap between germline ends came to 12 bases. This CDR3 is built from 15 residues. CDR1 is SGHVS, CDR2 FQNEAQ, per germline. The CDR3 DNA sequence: TGTGCCAGCAGCCCCGGTCACAGCAGCAATCAGCCCCAGCATTTT. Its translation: CASSPGHSSNQPQHF. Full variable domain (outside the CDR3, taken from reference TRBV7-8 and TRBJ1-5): GAGVSQSPRYKVAKRGQDVALRCDPISGHVSLFWYQQALGQGPEFLTYFQNEAQLDKSGLPSDRFFAERPEGSVSTLKIQRTQQEDSAVYLCASSPGHSSNQPQHFGDGTRLSIL.

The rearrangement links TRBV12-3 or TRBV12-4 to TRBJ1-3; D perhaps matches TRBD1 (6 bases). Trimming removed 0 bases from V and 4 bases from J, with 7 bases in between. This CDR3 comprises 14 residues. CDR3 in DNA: TGTGCCAGCAGTTTAGCCAGGGGCGGAAACACCATATATTTT. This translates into CASSLARGGNTIYF.

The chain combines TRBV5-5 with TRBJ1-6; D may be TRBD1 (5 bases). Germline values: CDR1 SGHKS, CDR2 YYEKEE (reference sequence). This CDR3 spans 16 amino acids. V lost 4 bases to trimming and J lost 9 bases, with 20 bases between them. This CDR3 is CASSKTQAGSISPLHF. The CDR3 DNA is TGTGCCAGCAGCAAAACACAAGCAGGGTCCATTTCACCCCTCCACTTT.

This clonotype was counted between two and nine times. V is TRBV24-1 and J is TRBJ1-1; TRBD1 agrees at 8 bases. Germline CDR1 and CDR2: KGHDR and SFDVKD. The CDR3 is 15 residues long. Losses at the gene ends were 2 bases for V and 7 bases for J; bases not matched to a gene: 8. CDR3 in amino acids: CATSDSGRGRGEAFF. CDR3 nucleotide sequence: TGTGCCACCAGTGATTCGGGCAGGGGGCGAGGTGAAGCTTTCTTT.

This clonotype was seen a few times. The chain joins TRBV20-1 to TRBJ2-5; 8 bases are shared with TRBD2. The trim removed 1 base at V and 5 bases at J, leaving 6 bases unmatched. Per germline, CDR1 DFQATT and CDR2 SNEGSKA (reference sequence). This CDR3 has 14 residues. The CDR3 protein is CSARAGGPSETQYF. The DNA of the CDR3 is TGCAGTGCTAGAGCGGGGGGGCCCTCCGAGACCCAGTACTTC.

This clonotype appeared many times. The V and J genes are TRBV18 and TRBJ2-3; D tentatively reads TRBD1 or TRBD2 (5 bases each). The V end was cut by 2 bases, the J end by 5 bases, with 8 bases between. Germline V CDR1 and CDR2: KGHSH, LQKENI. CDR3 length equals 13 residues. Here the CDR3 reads CASSPGAGDTQYF. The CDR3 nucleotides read TGTGCCAGCTCACCAGGGGCGGGAGATACGCAGTATTTT.

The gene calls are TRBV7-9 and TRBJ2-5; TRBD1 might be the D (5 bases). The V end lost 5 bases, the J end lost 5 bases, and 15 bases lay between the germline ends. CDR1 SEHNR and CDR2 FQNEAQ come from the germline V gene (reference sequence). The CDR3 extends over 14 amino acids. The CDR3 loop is CASSRTSRPETQYF. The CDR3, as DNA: TGTGCCAGCAGCCGGACATCTCGTCCGGAGACCCAGTACTTC.

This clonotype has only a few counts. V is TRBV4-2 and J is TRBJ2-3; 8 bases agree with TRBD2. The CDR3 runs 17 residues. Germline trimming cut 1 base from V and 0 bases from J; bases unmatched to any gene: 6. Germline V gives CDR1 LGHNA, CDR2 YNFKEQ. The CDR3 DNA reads TGTGCCAGCAGCCAAGGGACAGCGGGGGCTAGCACAGATACGCAGTATTTT. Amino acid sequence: CASSQGTAGASTDTQYF.

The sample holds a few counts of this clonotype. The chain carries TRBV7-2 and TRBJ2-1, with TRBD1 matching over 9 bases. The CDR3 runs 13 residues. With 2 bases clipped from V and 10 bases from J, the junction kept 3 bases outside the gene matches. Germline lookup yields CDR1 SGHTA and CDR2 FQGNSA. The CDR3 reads CASSLFGQGEQFF. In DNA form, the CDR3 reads TGTGCCAGCAGCTTATTCGGACAGGGGGAGCAGTTCTTC.

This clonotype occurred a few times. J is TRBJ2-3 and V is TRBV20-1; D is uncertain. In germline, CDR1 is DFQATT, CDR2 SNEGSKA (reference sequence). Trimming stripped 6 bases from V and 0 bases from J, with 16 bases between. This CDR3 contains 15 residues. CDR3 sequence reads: CSALGRIKSTDTQYF. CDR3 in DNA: TGCAGTGCCCTAGGCCGGATAAAAAGCACAGATACGCAGTATTTT.

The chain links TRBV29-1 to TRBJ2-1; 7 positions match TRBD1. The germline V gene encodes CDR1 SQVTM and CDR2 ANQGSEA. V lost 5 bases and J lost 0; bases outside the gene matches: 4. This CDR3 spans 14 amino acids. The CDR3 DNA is TGCAGCGTTCAGGCAGGGGGCTCCTACAATGAGCAGTTCTTC. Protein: CSVQAGGSYNEQFF.

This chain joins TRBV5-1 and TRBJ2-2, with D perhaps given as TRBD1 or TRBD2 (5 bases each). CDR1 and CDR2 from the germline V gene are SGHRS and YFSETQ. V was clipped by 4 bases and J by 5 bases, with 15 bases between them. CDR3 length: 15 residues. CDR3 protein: CASSIAGARTGELFF. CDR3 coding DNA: TGCGCCAGCAGCATTGCCGGGGCGAGGACCGGGGAGCTGTTTTTT.